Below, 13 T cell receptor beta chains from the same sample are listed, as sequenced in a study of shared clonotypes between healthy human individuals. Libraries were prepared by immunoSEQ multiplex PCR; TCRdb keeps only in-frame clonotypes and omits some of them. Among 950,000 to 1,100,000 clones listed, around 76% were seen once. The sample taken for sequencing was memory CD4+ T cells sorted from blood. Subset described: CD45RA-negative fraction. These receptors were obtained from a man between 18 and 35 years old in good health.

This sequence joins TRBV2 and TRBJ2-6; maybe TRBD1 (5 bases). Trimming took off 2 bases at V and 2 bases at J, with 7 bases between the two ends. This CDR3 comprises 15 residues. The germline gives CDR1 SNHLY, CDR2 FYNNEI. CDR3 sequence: CASSESRAGANVLTF. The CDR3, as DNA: TGTGCCAGCAGTGAAAGCAGGGCTGGGGCCAACGTCCTGACTTTC.

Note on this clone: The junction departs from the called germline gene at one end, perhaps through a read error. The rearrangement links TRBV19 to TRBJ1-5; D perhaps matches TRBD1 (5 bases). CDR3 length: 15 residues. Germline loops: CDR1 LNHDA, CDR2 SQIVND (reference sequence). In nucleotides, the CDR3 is TGTGCCAGTAGTAGGGTGAGGGGCAGCAGTCAGCCCCAGCATTTT. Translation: CASSRVRGSSQPQHF.

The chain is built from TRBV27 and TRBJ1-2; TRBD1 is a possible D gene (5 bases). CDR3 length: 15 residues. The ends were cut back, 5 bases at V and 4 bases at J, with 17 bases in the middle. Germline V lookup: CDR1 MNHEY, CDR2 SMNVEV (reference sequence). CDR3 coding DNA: TGTGCCAGCAGTAACCAGGGAATTAGTGGCTATGGCTACACCTTC. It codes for CASSNQGISGYGYTF.

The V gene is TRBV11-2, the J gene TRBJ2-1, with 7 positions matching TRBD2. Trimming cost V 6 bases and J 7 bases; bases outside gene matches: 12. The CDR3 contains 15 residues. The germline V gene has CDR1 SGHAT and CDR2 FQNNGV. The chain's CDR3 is CASRLLAGTRNEQFF. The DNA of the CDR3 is TGTGCCAGCAGACTCTTAGCGGGCACTAGAAATGAGCAGTTCTTC.

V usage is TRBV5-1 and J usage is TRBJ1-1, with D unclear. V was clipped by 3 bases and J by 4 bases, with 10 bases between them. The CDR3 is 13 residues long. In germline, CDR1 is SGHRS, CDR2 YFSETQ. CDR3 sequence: CASSYLGGTEAFF. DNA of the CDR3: TGCGCCAGCAGCTATCTGGGAGGCACTGAAGCTTTCTTT. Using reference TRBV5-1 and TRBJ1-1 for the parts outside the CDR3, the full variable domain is KAGVTQTPRYLIKTRGQQVTLSCSPISGHRSVSWYQQTPGQGLQFLFEYFSETQRNKGNFPGRFSGRQFSNSRSEMNVSTLELGDSALYLCASSYLGGTEAFFGQGTRLTVV.

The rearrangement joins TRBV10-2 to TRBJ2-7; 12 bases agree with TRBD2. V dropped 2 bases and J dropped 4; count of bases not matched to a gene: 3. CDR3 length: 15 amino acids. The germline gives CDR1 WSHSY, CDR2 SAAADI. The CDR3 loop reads CASSEGLAGRYEQYF. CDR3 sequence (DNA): TGCGCCAGCAGTGAGGGACTAGCGGGAAGGTACGAGCAGTACTTC.

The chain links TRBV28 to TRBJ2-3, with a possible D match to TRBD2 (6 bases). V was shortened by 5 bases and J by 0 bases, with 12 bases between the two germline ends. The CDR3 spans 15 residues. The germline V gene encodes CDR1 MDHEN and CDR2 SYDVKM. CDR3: CASSMEGRSTDTQYF. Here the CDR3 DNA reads TGTGCCAGCAGTATGGAGGGGAGGAGCACAGATACGCAGTATTTT.

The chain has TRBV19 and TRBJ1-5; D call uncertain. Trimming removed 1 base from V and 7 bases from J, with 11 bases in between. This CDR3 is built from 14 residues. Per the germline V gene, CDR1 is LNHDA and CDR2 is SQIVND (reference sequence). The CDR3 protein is CASSIVAGTQPQHF. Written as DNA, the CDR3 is TGTGCCAGTAGTATAGTGGCAGGAACCCAGCCCCAGCATTTT.

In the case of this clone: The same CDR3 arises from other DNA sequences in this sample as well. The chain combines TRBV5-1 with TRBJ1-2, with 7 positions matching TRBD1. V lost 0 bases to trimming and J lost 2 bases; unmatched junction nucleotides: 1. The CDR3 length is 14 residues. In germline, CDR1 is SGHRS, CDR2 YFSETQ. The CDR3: CASSLVTGNYGYTF. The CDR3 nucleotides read TGCGCCAGCAGCTTGGTGACAGGGAACTATGGCTACACCTTC. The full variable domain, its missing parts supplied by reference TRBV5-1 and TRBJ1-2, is KAGVTQTPRYLIKTRGQQVTLSCSPISGHRSVSWYQQTPGQGLQFLFEYFSETQRNKGNFPGRFSGRQFSNSRSEMNVSTLELGDSALYLCASSLVTGNYGYTFGSGTRLTVV.

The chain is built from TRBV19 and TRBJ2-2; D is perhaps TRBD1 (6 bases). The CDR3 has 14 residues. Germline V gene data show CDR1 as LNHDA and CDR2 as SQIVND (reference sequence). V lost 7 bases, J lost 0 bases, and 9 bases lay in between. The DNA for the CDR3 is TGTGCCAGTATTCCAGGGGCGAACACCGGGGAGCTGTTTTTT. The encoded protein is CASIPGANTGELFF.

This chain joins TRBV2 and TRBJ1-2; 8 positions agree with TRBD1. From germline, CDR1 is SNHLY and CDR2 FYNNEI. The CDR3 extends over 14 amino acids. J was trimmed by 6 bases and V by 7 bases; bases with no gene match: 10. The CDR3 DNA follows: TGTGCCAGCACCAGAAGGGTACAGGGGGATGGCTACACCTTC. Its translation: CASTRRVQGDGYTF.

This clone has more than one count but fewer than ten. The CDR3 DNA follows: TGTGCCAGCAGTCTGTTCCGGGACAGGGGCAACTATGGCTACACCTTC. It translates to CASSLFRDRGNYGYTF. The chain couples TRBV2 to TRBJ1-2, with 10 positions matching TRBD1. Trimming removed 5 bases from V and 2 bases from J; junction bases left unmatched: 8. This CDR3 has 16 amino acids. Germline CDR1 SNHLY, CDR2 FYNNEI.

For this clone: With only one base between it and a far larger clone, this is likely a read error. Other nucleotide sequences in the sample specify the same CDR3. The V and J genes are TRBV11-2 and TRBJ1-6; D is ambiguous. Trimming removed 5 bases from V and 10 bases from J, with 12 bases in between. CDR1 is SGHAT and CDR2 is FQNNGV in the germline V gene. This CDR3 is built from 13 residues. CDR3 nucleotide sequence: TGTGCCAGCAGCCCCCAGTCGCGCTCACCCCTCCACTTT. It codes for CASSPQSRSPLHF.